This T cell receptor beta chain came from a study of shared clonotypes between healthy human individuals. Study at large: Three plates were used per donor for CD4 naive, three for CD4 memory, two for CD8 naive and one for CD8 memory.

Study observations and caveats: The donor pool, a small one, limited the genetic and exposure-history diversity represented.

Worth noting for this clone: No antigen is known for it.

Trimming shortened V by 5 bases and J by 3 bases, and 17 bases separated the two germline ends. Germline-derived CDR1 and CDR2 are LNHDA and SQIVND (reference sequence). The CDR3 totals 15 residues. CD8 cells regarded as naive lacked CD45RO, were positively chosen for CCR7, and omitted terminally differentiated effector memory CD45RA+ cells. TCRdb keeps only in-frame clones here, not all; method: immunoSEQ multiplex PCR. The sample has around 620,000 clones; 85% to 95% are singletons. The rearrangement links TRBV19 to TRBJ2-7, with D possibly being TRBD1 (5 bases). The receptor comes from a woman aged 25-40 years in good health. Material: naive CD8+ T cells sorted from blood. The CDR3 reads CASSARETAVYEQYF. CDR3 bases: TGTGCCAGTAGTGCCCGCGAGACAGCCGTCTACGAGCAGTACTTC.